This record concerns one T cell receptor beta chain sequence. This sample is drawn from a study of blood T cell repertoires in COVID-19. Study overall: Samples came from the United States, Italy and Spain, spanning acute and convalescent COVID-19. PBMCs, B-cell-depleted T cells, or T cells were the source of the cDNA or gDNA that made up the material.

V was cut by 5 bases and J by 2 bases, with 11 bases left in between. Germline V gene sequence: CDR1 SGHNT, CDR2 YENEEA. The CDR3 consists of 14 residues. Per the original methods: Quantification of nucleated cells was approximated via reference gene primer amplification. Here immunoSEQ multiplex PCR was the method, and the copy in TCRdb shows in-frame clones only, minus some. For V, J and clone size, that table is used; D and trimming come from the DNA. The repertoire holds roughly 64,000 clones, with about nine tenths as singletons. The sequencing sample was made of peripheral blood. The receptor's source is a man aged 50-59 years with active COVID-19. The J gene is TRBJ2-3, the V gene TRBV11-3; tentative D call: TRBD2 (6 bases). CDR3 in DNA: TGTGCCAGCAGCCAGTCTAGCGCCACAGATACGCAGTATTTT. Translated: CASSQSSATDTQYF.